These 29 T cell receptor beta chains originate from one sample sequenced in a study of T-cell reconstitution after alpha-beta-depleted transplantation in children. Unique molecular identifiers were built into the TCRbeta library. Each CDR3 protein is one row after TCRdb ran MiXCR on the PCR reads. The sample holds 440,000 or so distinct CDR3 sequences, roughly 44% seen once. The specimen comprised PBMCs, sampled before TCRalphabeta/CD19-depleted stem cell transplant. The source of these receptors is a girl aged 2 to 10 with aplastic anemia, due to receive a stem cell transplant.

The chain joins TRBV5-5 to TRBJ2-3; D unclear. This CDR3 spans 14 amino acids. Germline values: CDR1 SGHKS, CDR2 YYEKEE (reference sequence). Trimming stripped 5 bases from V and 3 bases from J, with 13 bases between. The CDR3 region has the DNA TGTGCCAGCAGACGTGTTAAGGAGACAGATACGCAGTATTTT. Translation gives CASRRVKETDTQYF.

This clonotype was observed a handful of times. The rearrangement joins TRBV11-3 to TRBJ2-1; TRBD1 matches at 7 bases. V gave up 5 bases and J gave up 15 bases; unmatched junction bases: 10. This CDR3 comprises 12 residues. Germline V gene data show CDR1 as SGHNT and CDR2 as YENEEA. The CDR3 sequence: CASSLNRGLAFF. CDR3 sequence (DNA): TGTGCCAGCAGCCTAAACAGGGGTCTTGCGTTCTTC.

This clonotype was detected many times. This chain links TRBV29-1 with TRBJ2-5; the match to TRBD2 covers 7 bases. Germline CDR1 is SQVTM and CDR2 is ANQGSEA. CDR3 length: 16 residues. The V and J ends lost 3 bases and 5 bases, in that order; junction bases with no gene match: 15. The CDR3 sequence: CSVDGGGGRVWETQYF. Here the CDR3 DNA reads TGCAGCGTTGATGGAGGCGGGGGACGGGTGTGGGAGACCCAGTACTTC.

This chain uses TRBV27 with TRBJ2-5; 10 bases map to TRBD2. Trimming cost V 6 bases and J 3 bases; bases outside gene matches: 10. The CDR3 has 16 residues. From germline, CDR1 is MNHEY and CDR2 SMNVEV (reference sequence). The CDR3 region is CASRPQLAGLEETQYF. The CDR3 nucleotides are TGTGCCAGCAGGCCGCAACTAGCGGGATTAGAAGAGACCCAGTACTTC.

The V call is TRBV10-2, the J call TRBJ2-1; D possibly corresponds to TRBD2 (5 bases). Per the germline V gene, CDR1 is WSHSY and CDR2 is SAAADI. V was pared by 7 bases and J by 7 bases, with 11 bases between. The CDR3 consists of 12 residues. The CDR3 coding sequence is TGCGCCAGCATCGGAGGCAGGAATGAGCAGTTCTTC. Its translation: CASIGGRNEQFF.

The chain joins TRBV5-1 to TRBJ2-1; maybe TRBD1 (6 bases). The length of the CDR3 is 14 residues. Germline loops: CDR1 SGHRS, CDR2 YFSETQ. V was trimmed by 6 bases and J by 0 bases, leaving 10 bases between them. The CDR3 here is CASMRGNSYNEQFF. CDR3 DNA: TGCGCCAGCATGAGGGGGAACTCCTACAATGAGCAGTTCTTC. Full variable domain (rest looked up from reference TRBV5-1 and TRBJ2-1): KAGVTQTPRYLIKTRGQQVTLSCSPISGHRSVSWYQQTPGQGLQFLFEYFSETQRNKGNFPGRFSGRQFSNSRSEMNVSTLELGDSALYLCASMRGNSYNEQFFGPGTRLTVL.

This clonotype was observed many times. This chain links TRBV5-6 with TRBJ2-7, with TRBD2 matching 12 bases. This CDR3 has 16 residues. The germline V gene encodes CDR1 SGHDT and CDR2 YYEEEE. With 6 bases clipped from V and 4 bases from J, the junction kept 11 bases outside the gene matches. The CDR3 protein is CASTSLTTSGSYEQYF. The CDR3 DNA reads TGTGCCAGCACCAGCTTAACGACTAGCGGGAGTTACGAGCAGTACTTC. The full variable domain, completed using reference TRBV5-6 and TRBJ2-7, is DAGVTQSPTHLIKTRGQQVTLRCSPKSGHDTVSWYQQALGQGPQFIFQYYEEEERQRGNFPDRFSGHQFPNYSSELNVNALLLGDSALYLCASTSLTTSGSYEQYFGPGTRLTVT.

The chain joins TRBV10-3 to TRBJ2-5; D possibly corresponds to TRBD2 (6 bases). Trimming removed 8 bases at V and 5 bases at J, with 12 bases between. The CDR3 contains 12 residues. The V gene's germline CDR1 is ENHRY and CDR2 SYGVKD. CDR3 residues: CAISEGSETQYF. In nucleotides, the CDR3 is TGTGCCATCTCGGAGGGCTCGGAGACCCAGTACTTC.

The chain links TRBV28 to TRBJ1-1; TRBD1 is a possible D gene (6 bases). Per the germline V gene, CDR1 is MDHEN and CDR2 is SYDVKM. This CDR3 has 15 amino acids. Between the trimmed V and J ends, which lost 7 bases and 3 bases, there was a span of 18 bases. For the CDR3, the DNA is TGTGCCAGCATGAGCCATCCAGGGGTGGACACTGAAGCTTTCTTT. Its protein is CASMSHPGVDTEAFF.

Only a few counts were recorded for this clonotype. The genes are TRBV6-2 or TRBV6-3 and TRBJ2-2; 8 positions match TRBD1. V lost 7 bases and J lost 6; bases outside the gene matches: 13. The CDR3 totals 16 residues. The germline gives CDR1 MNHEY, CDR2 SVGEGT. This CDR3 reads CASTPTGTGDAGELFF. The CDR3 nucleotides are TGTGCCAGCACCCCGACCGGGACAGGAGACGCCGGGGAGCTGTTTTTT.

The chain has TRBV7-2 and TRBJ2-1, with TRBD2 matching over 7 bases. Trimming at V came to 8 bases and at J to 0 bases, leaving 7 bases not matched to a gene. From germline, CDR1 is SGHTA and CDR2 FQGNSA. This CDR3 spans 15 amino acids. The CDR3 DNA follows: TGTGCCAGCTTGCCGAGCGGGAACTCCTACAATGAGCAGTTCTTC. Its translation is CASLPSGNSYNEQFF.

This chain connects TRBV5-5 to TRBJ2-7, with 11 bases fitting TRBD2. The CDR3 has 15 residues. Unmatched junction bases numbered 3, after V lost 0 bases and J lost 4 bases. CDR1 SGHKS and CDR2 YYEKEE come from the germline V gene (reference sequence). Here the CDR3 DNA reads TGTGCCAGCAGCTTGGGACTAGCGGGATTGTACGAGCAGTACTTC. Translating it yields CASSLGLAGLYEQYF. Based on the CDR3 plus reference TRBV5-5 and TRBJ2-7, the full variable domain is DAGVTQSPTHLIKTRGQQVTLRCSPISGHKSVSWYQQVLGQGPQFIFQYYEKEERGRGNFPDRFSARQFPNYSSELNVNALLLGDSALYLCASSLGLAGLYEQYFGPGTRLTVT.

This chain uses TRBV12-3 or TRBV12-4 with TRBJ2-7, with TRBD2 matching 7 bases. The CDR3 sequence is 15 residues long. The V segment lost 3 bases and the J segment 3 bases; nucleotides outside the gene matches: 8. The CDR3 loop reads CASSFGREHLYEQYF. CDR3 sequence (DNA): TGTGCCAGCAGTTTTGGGCGGGAGCACCTCTACGAGCAGTACTTC.

The genes are TRBV20-1 and TRBJ2-1, with TRBD2 as a possible D gene (5 bases). Deletions cut 5 bases from V and 2 bases from J, with 13 bases between. There are 14 residues in the CDR3. CDR1 and CDR2 (germline): DFQATT, SNEGSKA (reference sequence). The CDR3: CSAPLADPYNEQFF. The CDR3 region has the DNA TGCAGTGCTCCTCTAGCCGACCCCTACAATGAGCAGTTCTTC.

This chain joins TRBV11-2 and TRBJ2-2, with D perhaps TRBD2 (5 bases). CDR3 length equals 16 residues. CDR1 and CDR2 (germline): SGHAT, FQNNGV. V was cut by 1 base and J by 2 bases, with 11 bases left in between. The CDR3 loop reads CASSLGGPLNTGELFF. Written as DNA, the CDR3 is TGTGCCAGCAGCTTAGGAGGGCCCTTAAACACCGGGGAGCTGTTTTTT.

V usage is TRBV20-1 and J usage is TRBJ2-1; D call uncertain. The CDR3 totals 10 residues. Between the trimmed V and J ends, which lost 4 bases and 8 bases, there was a span of 6 bases. Germline V gene lookup returns CDR1 DFQATT and CDR2 SNEGSKA (reference sequence). CDR3 nucleotides: TGCAGTGCTATTCGACATGAGCAGTTCTTC. Encoded protein: CSAIRHEQFF.

This clonotype has more than one count but fewer than ten. The J gene is TRBJ2-1, the V gene TRBV2; perhaps TRBD2 as D (6 bases). Germline V gives CDR1 SNHLY, CDR2 FYNNEI. V lost 2 bases and J lost 4, with 12 bases in between. This CDR3 is 15 amino acids long. The CDR3 bases are TGTGCCAGCAGTGAACGGGGGACGGTATACAATGAGCAGTTCTTC. Protein sequence: CASSERGTVYNEQFF.

CDR3 DNA sequence: TGCAGCGCTAACCGGGACAGGGGCGAGCAGTACTTC. It codes for CSANRDRGEQYF. The chain is built from TRBV29-1 and TRBJ2-7; 10 bases agree with TRBD1. The CDR3 sequence is 12 residues long. CDR1 SQVTM and CDR2 ANQGSEA come from the germline V gene. V lost 7 bases, J lost 6 bases, and 6 bases stayed unmatched.

The table lists this clonotype with a few counts. V gene TRBV7-9 combines with J gene TRBJ1-1, with unresolved D. The CDR3 is 14 amino acids. Trimming left V 1 base short and J 7 bases short, with 13 bases between. Looked up from germline, CDR1 is SEHNR and CDR2 is FQNEAQ (reference sequence). The CDR3 sequence: CASSLGGLGSEAFF. CDR3 nucleotide sequence: TGTGCCAGCAGCTTAGGAGGCTTAGGGAGTGAAGCTTTCTTT.

This clonotype was seen only a few times. The V and J genes are TRBV3-1 and TRBJ2-1; 8 positions match TRBD2. Germline CDR1 LGHDT, CDR2 YNNKEL (reference sequence). This CDR3 comprises 16 residues. V was pared by 0 bases and J by 8 bases, with 9 bases of the junction left unmatched. CDR3 sequence reads: CASSQDRAGVLHEQFF. The DNA for the CDR3 is TGTGCCAGCAGCCAAGATAGAGCGGGAGTCCTGCATGAGCAGTTCTTC.

This clonotype was counted only a few times. The genes are TRBV9 and TRBJ2-7, with D perhaps being TRBD1 or TRBD2 (5 bases each). V was clipped by 0 bases and J by 0 bases, with 10 bases between them. The germline V gene has CDR1 SGDLS and CDR2 YYNGEE. This CDR3 has 15 amino acids. In nucleotides, the CDR3 is TGTGCCAGCAGCGTAGAACCAGGGAGCTCCTACGAGCAGTACTTC. Translation gives CASSVEPGSSYEQYF.

The V gene is TRBV15, the J gene TRBJ2-1; D is ambiguous. The V end was cut by 0 bases, the J end by 9 bases, with 6 bases between. This CDR3 has 12 amino acids. CDR1 is LNHNV and CDR2 is YYDKDF in the germline V gene (reference sequence). The CDR3 DNA sequence: TGTGCCACCAGCAGAGAACGGGCTGAGCAGTTCTTC. Translated: CATSRERAEQFF.

This chain's CDR3 is CASSAGQGFEKLFF. The CDR3 DNA reads as TGTGCCAGCAGCGCGGGCCAAGGATTCGAAAAACTGTTTTTT. V gene TRBV6-2 or TRBV6-3 combines with J gene TRBJ1-4; D is uncertain. V dropped 6 bases and J dropped 8 bases, with 16 bases sitting between them. The V gene's germline CDR1 is MNHEY and CDR2 SVGEGT. The CDR3 contains 14 residues.

This chain connects TRBV7-8 to TRBJ1-5; D perhaps matches TRBD1 (6 bases). Germline values: CDR1 SGHVS, CDR2 FQNEAQ. Deletions cut 5 bases from V and 7 bases from J, with 18 bases between. The CDR3 runs 15 residues. CDR3 in DNA: TGTGCCAGCAGCCCCCGCTGGCCAGGGGAACAGCCCCAGCATTTT. Its translation: CASSPRWPGEQPQHF.

This clonotype was seen a handful of times. The chain is built from TRBV6-5 and TRBJ2-6, with D hard to call. Deletions cut 5 bases from V and 0 bases from J, with 5 bases between. In germline, CDR1 is MNHEY, CDR2 SVGAGI. The CDR3 runs to 14 residues. The CDR3 region is CASSTLSGANVLTF. In nucleotides, the CDR3 is TGTGCCAGCAGTACTCTCTCTGGGGCCAACGTCCTGACTTTC.

This clonotype was seen a handful of times. V gene TRBV12-3 or TRBV12-4 combines with J gene TRBJ2-2; D unclear. This CDR3 is 12 amino acids long. V lost 6 bases and J 4 bases, leaving 6 bases between the germline ends. CDR3 nucleotides: TGTGCCAGCAGCCCCTCCACCGGGGAGCTGTTTTTT. It codes for CASSPSTGELFF.

This clonotype has ten or more counts. This sequence joins TRBV28 and TRBJ1-3, with no clear D. The germline V and J ends were trimmed by 10 bases and 0 bases, with 16 bases remaining between them. The germline V gene encodes CDR1 MDHEN and CDR2 SYDVKM. The CDR3 is 15 residues long. CDR3 DNA sequence: TGTGCCATCCTCCGGAGAACAGACTCTGGAAACACCATATATTTT. It translates to CAILRRTDSGNTIYF.

The V gene is TRBV29-1, the J gene TRBJ1-6; 9 bases are shared with TRBD1. Trimming took 0 bases from V and 12 from J; bases not matched to a gene: 6. The CDR3 sequence is 14 residues long. The germline V gene encodes CDR1 SQVTM and CDR2 ANQGSEA. DNA for the CDR3: TGCAGCGTTGAAGAGGGACAGGGAGGGGGACCCCTCCACTTT. Translating it yields CSVEEGQGGGPLHF.

The table lists this clonotype with many counts. The rearrangement uses TRBV6-5 and TRBJ1-5; D gene uncertain. With 5 bases removed from V and 1 base from J, the gap between germline ends came to 12 bases. CDR1 and CDR2 (germline): MNHEY, SVGAGI. This CDR3 is built from 15 residues. The CDR3, as DNA: TGTGCCAGCAGTCCCCAAAAGGGAAGCAATCAGCCCCAGCATTTT. Its translation is CASSPQKGSNQPQHF.